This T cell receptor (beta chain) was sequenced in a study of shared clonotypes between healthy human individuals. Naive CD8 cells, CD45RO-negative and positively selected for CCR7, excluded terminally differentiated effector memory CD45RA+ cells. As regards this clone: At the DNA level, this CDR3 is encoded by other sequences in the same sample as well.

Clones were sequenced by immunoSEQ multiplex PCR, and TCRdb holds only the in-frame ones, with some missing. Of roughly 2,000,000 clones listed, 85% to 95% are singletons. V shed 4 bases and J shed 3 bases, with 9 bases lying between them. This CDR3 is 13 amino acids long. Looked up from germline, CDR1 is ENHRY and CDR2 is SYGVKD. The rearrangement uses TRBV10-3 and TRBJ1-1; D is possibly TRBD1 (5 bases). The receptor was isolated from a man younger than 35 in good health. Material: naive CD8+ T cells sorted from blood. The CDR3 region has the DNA TGTGCCATCAGTGGCGGGGGGGACACTGAAGCTTTCTTT. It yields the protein CAISGGGDTEAFF.